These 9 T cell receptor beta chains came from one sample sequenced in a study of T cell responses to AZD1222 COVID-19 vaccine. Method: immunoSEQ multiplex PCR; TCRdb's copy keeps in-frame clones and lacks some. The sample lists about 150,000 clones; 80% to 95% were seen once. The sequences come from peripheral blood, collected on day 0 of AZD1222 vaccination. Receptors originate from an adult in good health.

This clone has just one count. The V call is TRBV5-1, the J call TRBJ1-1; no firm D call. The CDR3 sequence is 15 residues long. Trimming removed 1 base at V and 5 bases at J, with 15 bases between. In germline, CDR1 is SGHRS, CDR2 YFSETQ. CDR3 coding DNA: TGCGCCAGCAGCTTGAGGGCGTGGCAATCGACTGAAGCTTTCTTT. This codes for CASSLRAWQSTEAFF.

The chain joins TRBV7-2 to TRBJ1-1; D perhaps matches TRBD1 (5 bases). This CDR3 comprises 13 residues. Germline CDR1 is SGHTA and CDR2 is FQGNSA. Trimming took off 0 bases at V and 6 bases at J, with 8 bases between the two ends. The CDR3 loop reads CASSLAGAPEAFF. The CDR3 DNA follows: TGTGCCAGCAGCTTAGCAGGGGCCCCTGAAGCTTTCTTT.

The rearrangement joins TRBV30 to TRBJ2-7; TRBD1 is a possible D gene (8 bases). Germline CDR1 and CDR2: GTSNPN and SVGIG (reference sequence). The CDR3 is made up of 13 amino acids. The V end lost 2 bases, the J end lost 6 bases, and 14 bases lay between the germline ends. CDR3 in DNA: TGTGCCTGGAGTTACAGGGGGGGTGGCGAGCAGTACTTC. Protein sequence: CAWSYRGGGEQYF.

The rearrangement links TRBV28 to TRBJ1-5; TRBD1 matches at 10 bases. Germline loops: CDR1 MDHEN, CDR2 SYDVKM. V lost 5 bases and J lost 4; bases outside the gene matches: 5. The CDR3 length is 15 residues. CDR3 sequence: CASSGQDRGNQPQHF. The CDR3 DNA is TGTGCCAGCAGTGGACAGGACAGGGGGAATCAGCCCCAGCATTTT.

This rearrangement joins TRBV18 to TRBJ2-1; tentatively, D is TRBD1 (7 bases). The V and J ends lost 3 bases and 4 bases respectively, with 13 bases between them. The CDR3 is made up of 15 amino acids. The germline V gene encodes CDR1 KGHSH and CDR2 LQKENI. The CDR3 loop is CASSPRQGLYNEQFF. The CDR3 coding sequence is TGTGCCAGCTCACCTCGACAGGGACTTTACAATGAGCAGTTCTTC.

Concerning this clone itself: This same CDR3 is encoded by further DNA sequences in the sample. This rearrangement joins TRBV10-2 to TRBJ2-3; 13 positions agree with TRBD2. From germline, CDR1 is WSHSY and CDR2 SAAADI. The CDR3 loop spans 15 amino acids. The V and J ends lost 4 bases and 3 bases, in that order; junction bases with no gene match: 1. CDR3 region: CASSGTSGSTDTQYF. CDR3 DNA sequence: TGCGCCAGCAGTGGGACTAGCGGGAGTACAGATACGCAGTATTTT.

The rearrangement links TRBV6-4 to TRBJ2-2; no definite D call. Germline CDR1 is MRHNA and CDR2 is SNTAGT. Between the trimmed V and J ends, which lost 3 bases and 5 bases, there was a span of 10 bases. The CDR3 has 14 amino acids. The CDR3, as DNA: TGTGCCAGCAGTGAGTCCGCGTGGACCGGGGAGCTGTTTTTT. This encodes CASSESAWTGELFF.

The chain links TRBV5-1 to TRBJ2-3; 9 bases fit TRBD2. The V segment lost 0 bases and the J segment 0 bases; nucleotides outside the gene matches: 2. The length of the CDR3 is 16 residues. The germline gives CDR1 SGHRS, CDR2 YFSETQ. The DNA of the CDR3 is TGCGCCAGCAGCTTGGCGGGACTAGCCAGCACAGATACGCAGTATTTT. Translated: CASSLAGLASTDTQYF.

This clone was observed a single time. The CDR3 is CASSSTAGNRETQYF. CDR3 nucleotides: TGTGCCAGCAGTTCAACAGCGGGAAATAGAGAGACCCAGTACTTC. The V and J genes are TRBV28 and TRBJ2-5, with TRBD2 identical over 7 bases. The CDR3 sequence is 15 residues long. The ends lost 4 bases at V and 4 bases at J; junction bases unmatched: 9. Germline V gene lookup returns CDR1 MDHEN and CDR2 SYDVKM. Full variable domain (remainder filled in from reference TRBV28 and TRBJ2-5): DVKVTQSSRYLVKRTGEKVFLECVQDMDHENMFWYRQDPGLGLRLIYFSYDVKMKEKGDIPEGYSVSREKKERFSLILESASTNQTSMYLCASSSTAGNRETQYFGPGTRLLVL.